The clone carrying this TCR beta chain was observed a handful of times. The sample comes from a study of blood T cell repertoires in COVID-19. Germline V gene lookup returns CDR1 KGHSH and CDR2 LQKENI. The CDR3 has 14 residues. V was clipped by 2 bases and J by 6 bases; unmatched bases: 7. In the study's own analysis: Scientists estimated how many nucleated cells there were by amplifying reference gene primers. Libraries were prepared by immunoSEQ multiplex PCR; TCRdb keeps only in-frame clonotypes and omits some of them. Clone size and V and J calls were adopted from that table, with D and trimming inferred from the DNA. The sample records 35,000 to 40,000 clones, over 80% being singletons.

The source material was peripheral blood. The V call is TRBV18, the J call TRBJ2-7; 7 nucleotides match TRBD1. The receptor was derived from a human donor in a cohort sampled during active COVID-19. CDR3 nucleotide sequence: TGTGCCAGCTCACCATATTCAGGGGGAAGCGAGCAGTACTTC. Amino acids: CASSPYSGGSEQYF.